Each of the 24 T cell receptor beta chains below was sequenced from the same sample in a study of Tregs in tolerant kidney transplant recipients. Clones were read by immunoSEQ multiplex PCR, and TCRdb kept only the in-frame ones, dropping some. In the table there are some 68,000 clones, less than 90% of which are singletons. Sequencing was carried out using CD4+ T cells from blood. The receptors derive from a human donor in good health.

The CDR3 here is CSGYLTETQYF. CDR3 coding DNA: TGCAGTGGTTACCTAACCGAGACCCAGTACTTC. The J gene is TRBJ2-5, the V gene TRBV20-1; no clear D gene. The CDR3 has 11 residues. The ends were cut back, 7 bases at V and 5 bases at J, with 11 bases in the middle. Germline V gene sequence: CDR1 DFQATT, CDR2 SNEGSKA (reference sequence).

The chain employs TRBV6-1 and TRBJ2-6, with 7 bases that match TRBD2. The CDR3 contains 14 residues. Germline assignment: CDR1 MNHNS and CDR2 SASEGT. The J segment lost 4 bases and the V segment lost 8 bases, leaving 5 bases of the junction unmatched. CDR3 nucleotide sequence: TGTGCCAGCCTGACTAGCAGAGGGGCCAACGTCCTGACTTTC. Translating gives CASLTSRGANVLTF.

The genes are TRBV21-1 and TRBJ2-5; the table's D call, TRBD1, was not checked against the DNA. TRBV21-1 is described as a pseudogene. The length of the CDR3 is 18 residues. DNA for the CDR3: TGTGCCAGCAGCAAAGTAGCAGGGGGACAGGGGCCTTTAGAGACCCAGTACTTC. This encodes CASSKVAGGQGPLETQYF.

V and J are TRBV6-1 and TRBJ1-3, with D unresolved. CDR1 MNHNS and CDR2 SASEGT come from the germline V gene. V was pared by 4 bases and J by 0 bases, with 16 bases between. The CDR3 has 17 residues. CDR3 loop: CASSAKLRQGSGNTIYF. CDR3 coding DNA: TGTGCCAGCAGTGCCAAGCTCCGCCAAGGCTCTGGAAACACCATATATTTT.

The chain combines TRBV7-3 with TRBJ2-3; D remains ambiguous. Germline assignment: CDR1 SGHTA and CDR2 FQGTGA. V was cut by 5 bases and J by 6 bases, with 9 bases left in between. This CDR3 is 12 amino acids long. CDR3 DNA: TGTGCCAGCAGCGTAGTCGGGGATACGCAGTATTTT. The encoded protein is CASSVVGDTQYF.

The CDR3 loop is CASSLRVADQYF. The CDR3, as DNA: TGTGCCAGCAGCTTAAGGGTAGCAGATCAGTACTTC. This chain links TRBV13 with TRBJ2-7, with no clear D. V was trimmed by 2 bases and J by 10 bases, leaving 12 bases between them. Germline lookup yields CDR1 PRHDT and CDR2 FYEKMQ (reference sequence). CDR3 length equals 12 residues.

V is TRBV7-5 and J is TRBJ2-1; the table assigns TRBD2, which was not confirmed against the DNA. TRBV7-5 represents a pseudogene. The CDR3 has 12 amino acids. CDR3 in amino acids: CARSSVGGEQFF. Here the CDR3 DNA reads TGTGCCAGAAGCTCCGTTGGAGGAGAGCAGTTCTTC.

The chain joins TRBV2 to TRBJ1-1; D gene uncertain. The length of the CDR3 is 13 residues. In germline, CDR1 is SNHLY, CDR2 FYNNEI. The V gene lost 8 bases and the J gene lost 1 base, with 11 bases spanning the gap. This CDR3 reads CASGKWGNTEAFF. DNA for the CDR3: TGTGCCAGCGGGAAATGGGGGAACACTGAAGCTTTCTTT.

The V and J genes are TRBV10-3 and TRBJ1-2; 8 bases fit TRBD1. Germline V gives CDR1 ENHRY, CDR2 SYGVKD. After removal of 6 bases from V and 7 bases from J, the junction contained 10 bases not matched to a gene. The CDR3 contains 14 residues. CDR3 in amino acids: CAIRKDQGAAGYTF. The CDR3 DNA follows: TGTGCCATCAGGAAGGATCAGGGGGCTGCTGGCTACACCTTC.

The chain couples TRBV29-1 to TRBJ1-1, with D possibly being TRBD1 (5 bases). V lost 7 bases, J lost 7 bases, and 16 bases lay in between. This CDR3 comprises 12 residues. Germline V lookup: CDR1 SQVTM, CDR2 ANQGSEA. Here the CDR3 reads CSGRGGTSEAFF. The CDR3 nucleotides are TGCAGCGGTCGGGGAGGGACTAGTGAAGCTTTCTTT.

The rearrangement uses TRBV5-1 and TRBJ2-1, with 10 bases that match TRBD2. Trimming removed 4 bases from V and 3 bases from J; junction bases left unmatched: 4. Germline V gene lookup returns CDR1 SGHRS and CDR2 YFSETQ. This CDR3 is built from 15 residues. CDR3 DNA: TGCGCCAGCAGCCCCCTAGCGGGAGACTACAATGAGCAGTTCTTC. It yields the protein CASSPLAGDYNEQFF.

V usage is TRBV7-2 and J usage is TRBJ1-5; D remains ambiguous. The CDR3 contains 14 residues. In germline, CDR1 is SGHTA, CDR2 FQGNSA. Trimming left V 5 bases short and J 7 bases short, with 15 bases between. CDR3 loop: CASSQWLGSQPQHF. DNA of the CDR3: TGTGCCAGCAGCCAGTGGTTAGGATCCCAGCCCCAGCATTTT.

The chain is built from TRBV28 and TRBJ1-5, with TRBD1 matching over 9 bases. The J segment lost 6 bases and the V segment lost 6 bases, leaving 12 bases of the junction unmatched. Germline V lookup: CDR1 MDHEN, CDR2 SYDVKM. The CDR3 consists of 16 residues. The DNA for the CDR3 is TGTGCCAGCAGGCCTCCGGGACAGGGTAAGCGTCAGCCCCAGCATTTT. It is translated as CASRPPGQGKRQPQHF.

CDR3 sequence reads: CASSLDTGTPRGAFF. CDR3 coding DNA: TGTGCCAGCAGCTTAGATACTGGGACGCCTCGGGGAGCTTTCTTT. The J gene is TRBJ1-1, the V gene TRBV11-2; a possible D gene is TRBD1 (5 bases). The V end was cut by 0 bases, the J end by 10 bases, with 18 bases between. CDR3 length: 15 residues. The V gene's germline CDR1 is SGHAT and CDR2 FQNNGV.

The V and J genes are TRBV29-1 and TRBJ2-3, with D unclear. The CDR3 sequence is 10 residues long. Trimming took 4 bases from V and 5 from J, leaving 4 bases between them. Germline values: CDR1 SQVTM, CDR2 ANQGSEA. CDR3 DNA: TGCAGCGTTGGGATAGATACGCAGTATTTT. It specifies CSVGIDTQYF.

J is TRBJ1-2 and V is TRBV5-1; tentative D call: TRBD1 (6 bases). Looked up from germline, CDR1 is SGHRS and CDR2 is YFSETQ. Trimming took off 2 bases at V and 8 bases at J, with 13 bases between the two ends. This CDR3 is built from 13 residues. The CDR3 loop reads CASSLTGQNGYTF. For the CDR3, the DNA is TGCGCCAGCAGCTTAACCGGACAGAACGGCTACACCTTC. Together with reference TRBV5-1 and TRBJ1-2, the CDR3 gives the full variable domain: KAGVTQTPRYLIKTRGQQVTLSCSPISGHRSVSWYQQTPGQGLQFLFEYFSETQRNKGNFPGRFSGRQFSNSRSEMNVSTLELGDSALYLCASSLTGQNGYTFGSGTRLTVV.

The chain combines TRBV4-3 with TRBJ1-1; TRBD1 is a possible D gene (6 bases). Germline V gene sequence: CDR1 LGHNA, CDR2 YSLEER. The CDR3 length is 14 residues. V dropped 2 bases and J dropped 1 base, with 8 bases sitting between them. The CDR3 nucleotides are TGCGCCAGCAGCCAACAACAGGGGAACACTGAAGCTTTCTTT. Translating it yields CASSQQQGNTEAFF.

V gene TRBV7-9 combines with J gene TRBJ2-1; D could derive from TRBD1 or TRBD2 (5 bases each). The CDR3 sequence is 15 residues long. The V gene's germline CDR1 is SEHNR and CDR2 FQNEAQ (reference sequence). The V and J ends lost 5 bases and 5 bases respectively, with 16 bases between them. In DNA form, the CDR3 reads TGTGCCAGCAGCCCCACCGGGACGGACCACAATGAGCAGTTCTTC. Translated, it gives CASSPTGTDHNEQFF.

The V gene is TRBV19, the J gene TRBJ2-2; D unresolved. The germline V gene encodes CDR1 LNHDA and CDR2 SQIVND (reference sequence). The V end was cut by 5 bases, the J end by 2 bases, with 12 bases between. CDR3 length equals 15 residues. The CDR3 nucleotides read TGTGCCAGTAGTGTCTTTAGCTATAACACCGGGGAGCTGTTTTTT. It is translated as CASSVFSYNTGELFF.

The chain links TRBV2 to TRBJ1-6, with a possible D match to TRBD1 (6 bases). Trimming left V 9 bases short and J 6 bases short, with 12 bases between. This CDR3 has 13 amino acids. Germline CDR1 is SNHLY and CDR2 is FYNNEI. The CDR3 DNA is TGTGCCAGGGGTCAGGGGCCTAATTCACCCCTCCACTTT. Translating it yields CARGQGPNSPLHF. Full variable domain (missing parts from reference TRBV2 and TRBJ1-6): EPEVTQTPSHQVTQMGQEVILRCVPISNHLYFYWYRQILGQKVEFLVSFYNNEISEKSEIFDDQFSVERPDGSNFTLKIRSTKLEDSAMYFCARGQGPNSPLHFGNGTRLTVT.

This chain links TRBV4-1 with TRBJ2-3, with D possibly being TRBD2 (6 bases). V was pared by 1 base and J by 6 bases, with 17 bases between. CDR3 size: 16 residues. Germline values: CDR1 MGHRA, CDR2 YSYEKL. CDR3 amino acids: CASSQVFDSGTDTQYF. CDR3 nucleotide sequence: TGCGCCAGCAGCCAAGTATTCGATAGCGGAACTGATACGCAGTATTTT.

This chain links TRBV6-6 with TRBJ1-3; D gene unclear. With 5 bases removed from V and 2 bases from J, the gap between germline ends came to 16 bases. CDR1 and CDR2 (germline): MNHNY, SVGAGI (reference sequence). There are 16 residues in the CDR3. The CDR3 DNA sequence: TGTGCCAGCAGTCTGGATCCAGGACCGGCTGGAAACACCATATATTTT. Protein sequence: CASSLDPGPAGNTIYF.

The chain carries TRBV6-6 and TRBJ2-1, with D perhaps TRBD1 (6 bases). Germline CDR1 reads MNHNY; CDR2 reads SVGAGI (reference sequence). The CDR3 contains 15 residues. V lost 5 bases and J lost 0, with 11 bases in between. This CDR3 reads CASSKGVYSYNEQFF. In DNA, the CDR3 is TGTGCCAGCAGTAAGGGGGTGTACTCCTACAATGAGCAGTTCTTC.

The rearrangement joins TRBV5-1 to TRBJ2-7; 9 nucleotides agree with TRBD1. Germline loops: CDR1 SGHRS, CDR2 YFSETQ. The V gene end was trimmed by 5 bases and the J gene end by 2 bases; junction bases not matched to a gene: 8. The CDR3 extends over 15 amino acids. This CDR3 is CASSRDHRGPYEQYF. CDR3 nucleotides: TGCGCCAGCAGTCGAGATCACAGGGGGCCCTACGAGCAGTACTTC.